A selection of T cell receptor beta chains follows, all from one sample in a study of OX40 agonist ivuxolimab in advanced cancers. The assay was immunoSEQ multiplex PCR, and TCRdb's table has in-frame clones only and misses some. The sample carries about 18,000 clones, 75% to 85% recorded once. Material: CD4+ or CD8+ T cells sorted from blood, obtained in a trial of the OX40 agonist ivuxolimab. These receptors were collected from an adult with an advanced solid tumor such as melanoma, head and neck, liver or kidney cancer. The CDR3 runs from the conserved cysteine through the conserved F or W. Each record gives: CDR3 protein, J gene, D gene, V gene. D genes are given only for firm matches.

cdr3_aa: CASRPNYSNQPQHF
j_call: TRBJ1-5
d_call: -
v_call: TRBV19

cdr3_aa: CASSEPTRTDTQYF
j_call: TRBJ2-3
d_call: -
v_call: TRBV25-1

cdr3_aa: CATSRDREVFYGYTF
j_call: TRBJ1-2
d_call: -
v_call: TRBV15

cdr3_aa: CASSLSASRDGYTF
j_call: TRBJ1-2
d_call: -
v_call: TRBV28

cdr3_aa: CASSPEGYSNQPQHF
j_call: TRBJ1-5
d_call: -
v_call: TRBV27

cdr3_aa: CASSLNSPVPLHF
j_call: TRBJ1-6
d_call: -
v_call: TRBV7-2

cdr3_aa: CASSNHHGWNEQFF
j_call: TRBJ2-1
d_call: -
v_call: TRBV7-6

cdr3_aa: CASSEVRSGEQFF
j_call: TRBJ2-1
d_call: -
v_call: TRBV2

cdr3_aa: CASSPAGGSSYNEQFF
j_call: TRBJ2-1
d_call: -
v_call: TRBV5-1

cdr3_aa: CASRTLPKIGIIAYGYTF
j_call: TRBJ1-2
d_call: -
v_call: TRBV7-9

cdr3_aa: CASRDRGVDGYTF
j_call: TRBJ1-2
d_call: TRBD1
v_call: TRBV19

cdr3_aa: CASSIRSGGLQETQYF
j_call: TRBJ2-5
d_call: TRBD2
v_call: TRBV19

cdr3_aa: CASSLGQSSYEQYF
j_call: TRBJ2-7
d_call: -
v_call: TRBV5-6

cdr3_aa: CASSWGVGPDTQYF
j_call: TRBJ2-3
d_call: -
v_call: TRBV27

cdr3_aa: CASSGGGLAYTGELFF
j_call: TRBJ2-2
d_call: TRBD2
v_call: TRBV9

cdr3_aa: CATQGTLFVQYF
j_call: TRBJ2-7
d_call: -
v_call: TRBV6-1

cdr3_aa: CASSRRTGGEGYTF
j_call: TRBJ1-2
d_call: TRBD1
v_call: TRBV27

cdr3_aa: CASSTPGLMNTEAFF
j_call: TRBJ1-1
d_call: -
v_call: TRBV19

cdr3_aa: CASIIATGEQFF
j_call: TRBJ2-1
d_call: -
v_call: TRBV28

cdr3_aa: CASSLADDEQFF
j_call: TRBJ2-1
d_call: -
v_call: TRBV7-6

cdr3_aa: CARSLDTYEQYF
j_call: TRBJ2-7
d_call: -
v_call: TRBV5-3

cdr3_aa: CASSLSWGNQPQHF
j_call: TRBJ1-5
d_call: -
v_call: TRBV6-5

cdr3_aa: CASRSVGSGGVEAFF
j_call: TRBJ1-1
d_call: -
v_call: TRBV7-2

cdr3_aa: CASTPGPANNEQFF
j_call: TRBJ2-1
d_call: -
v_call: TRBV2

cdr3_aa: CASSRTSGQNTGELFF
j_call: TRBJ2-2
d_call: TRBD2
v_call: TRBV18

cdr3_aa: CASSFGQGWEQYF
j_call: TRBJ2-7
d_call: TRBD1
v_call: TRBV18

cdr3_aa: CAWSSDVLRQYF
j_call: TRBJ2-7
d_call: -
v_call: TRBV30

cdr3_aa: CASSLDGTNTEAFF
j_call: TRBJ1-1
d_call: -
v_call: TRBV7-2

cdr3_aa: CATYSGRVRTGELFF
j_call: TRBJ2-2
d_call: TRBD2
v_call: TRBV27

cdr3_aa: CASSVGVGNTEAFF
j_call: TRBJ1-1
d_call: -
v_call: TRBV9

cdr3_aa: CASSEAGPTDTQYF
j_call: TRBJ2-3
d_call: -
v_call: TRBV25-1

cdr3_aa: CASSPRDIQYF
j_call: TRBJ2-4
d_call: -
v_call: TRBV6-6

cdr3_aa: CASSQSWTSEHEQYF
j_call: -
d_call: TRBD2
v_call: TRBV4-3

cdr3_aa: CATSRESGTEAFF
j_call: TRBJ1-1
d_call: -
v_call: TRBV15

cdr3_aa: CASSLALGRGYEKLFF
j_call: TRBJ1-4
d_call: TRBD1
v_call: TRBV7-2

cdr3_aa: CASSATGARVYEQYF
j_call: TRBJ2-7
d_call: TRBD1
v_call: TRBV14

cdr3_aa: CASSIGRGRSYNEQFF
j_call: TRBJ2-1
d_call: -
v_call: TRBV19

cdr3_aa: CASSSEIGRETQYF
j_call: TRBJ2-5
d_call: -
v_call: TRBV7-2

cdr3_aa: CASSLDRSSNEQFF
j_call: TRBJ2-1
d_call: -
v_call: TRBV11-3

cdr3_aa: CASSSNPSGIRADTQYF
j_call: TRBJ2-3
d_call: TRBD2
v_call: TRBV4-2

cdr3_aa: CASSFVGQLGADTQYF
j_call: TRBJ2-3
d_call: -
v_call: TRBV28

cdr3_aa: CSVARTGAGDTQYF
j_call: TRBJ2-3
d_call: TRBD1
v_call: TRBV29-1

cdr3_aa: CASSLTGLGGTIYF
j_call: TRBJ1-3
d_call: -
v_call: TRBV27

cdr3_aa: CASSHGGESGNTIYF
j_call: TRBJ1-3
d_call: -
v_call: TRBV4-1

cdr3_aa: CASSSTDRVFTEAFF
j_call: TRBJ1-1
d_call: TRBD1
v_call: TRBV6-6

cdr3_aa: CAGRTSMNTEAFF
j_call: TRBJ1-1
d_call: -
v_call: TRBV6-5